The entry that follows covers one T cell receptor beta chain sequence. What antigen it recognizes has not been identified. Base qualities are not recorded, but no much larger clone differs from it by a single base. RNA was extracted using the RNeasy kit, and 0.5 to 1 microgram was reverse transcribed with random hexamers. The immunoSEQ multiplex PCR assay, which covers 54 Vbeta and 13 Jbeta segments, was used to amplify TCR beta CDR3 regions. Bias from PCR amplification was corrected by using a synthetic template baseline for primer optimization and for computational correction. On the authors' methods: Reads were annotated to V, D and J genes per IMGT and analyzed with immunoSEQ Analyzer, keeping only productive sequences. To calculate clonality, Shannon entropy was normalized by log2 of the number of productive unique sequences and then subtracted from one. For each patient and control, public and private clones were evaluated among the 100 most prevalent clones. Clones were defined as Susac-specific when absent from the healthy and MS cohorts, from fewer than 1,300 published viral clones and from other ImmuneACCESS disease sequences. TCRdb reprocessing: public reads trimmed at Q25 with fastp, clones called with MiXCR, in-frame beta chains kept. Every distinct CDR3 protein forms one entry, paired with its most common genes and DNA. The V and J calls here are based on TCRdb, not the publication. For this sample there are hundreds of thousands of distinct CDR3 sequences; 70% to 90% appear just once. The ten largest clones capture approximately 0.18% of the sample.

This record belongs to a study of CD8 T cells in Susac syndrome (dated by TCRdb to about 2019). Study-wide context: Whether CD8+ T cell activation and differentiation in Susac syndrome was antigen driven was tested using repertoire sequencing. Clonality of the CD8+ T cell repertoire was compared between more than 10 healthy donors, approximately 14 Susac syndrome patients and approximately 16 multiple sclerosis patients. The study at large found these results: The number of individuals in the TCR sequencing and HLA analysis was acknowledged as relatively small.

The CDR3 measures 17 amino acids from cysteine to phenylalanine. Only the CDR3 portion is preserved as DNA: 51 bases, with reading frame beginning at the first base. From V the trimming removes 7 bases and from J it removes 2 bases, while the gene matches leave 6 bases of the junction unaccounted for. CDR1 and CDR2, per the germline V gene, are SGHDT and YYEEEE. Peripheral blood CD8+ and CD4+ T cells from healthy donors, Susac syndrome patients and multiple sclerosis patients were profiled using high-throughput TCR beta sequencing. Multiple sclerosis controls were treatment-naive patients with stable or active relapsing-remitting disease fulfilling revised McDonald criteria. Bulk CD8+ and CD4+ T cells were purified magnetically by negative isolation, whereas CD8+ TEMRA cells were enriched by FACS. Blood was drawn into EDTA tubes, processed within 24 hours, and PBMCs were isolated by density gradient centrifugation. PBMCs destined for TCR sequencing were cryopreserved in liquid nitrogen and later thawed in a 37 °C water bath. A purity of at least 90% was achieved for sorted or isolated CD4+, CD8+ and CD8+ TEMRA cells.

Sequenced material: CD8+ T cells from PBMCs. The rearrangement combines TRBV5-6 with TRBJ2-1; 16 junctional bases match TRBD2. This sequence originates from a human donor with multiple sclerosis. Read as DNA, the sequence is TGTGCCAGCCGGGGACTAGCGGGGGGGCCCCCCTACAATGAGCAGTTCTTC. Its protein product is CASRGLAGGPPYNEQFF.